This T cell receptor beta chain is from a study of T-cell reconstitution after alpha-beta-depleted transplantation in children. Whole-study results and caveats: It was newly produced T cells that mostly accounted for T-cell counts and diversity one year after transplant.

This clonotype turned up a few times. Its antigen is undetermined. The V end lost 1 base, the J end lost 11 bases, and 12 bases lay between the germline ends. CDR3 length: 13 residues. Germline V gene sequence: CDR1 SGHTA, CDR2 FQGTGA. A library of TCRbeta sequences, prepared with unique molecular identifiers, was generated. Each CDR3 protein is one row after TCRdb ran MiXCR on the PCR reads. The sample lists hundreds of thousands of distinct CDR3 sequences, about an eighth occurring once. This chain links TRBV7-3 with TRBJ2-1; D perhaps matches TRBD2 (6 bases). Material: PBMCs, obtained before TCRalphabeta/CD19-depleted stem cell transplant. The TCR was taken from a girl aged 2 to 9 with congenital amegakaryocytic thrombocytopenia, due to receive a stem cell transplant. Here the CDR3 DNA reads TGTGCCAGCAGCTTAAATTCGGAGGGCCAGCAGTTCTTC. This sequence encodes CASSLNSEGQQFF.